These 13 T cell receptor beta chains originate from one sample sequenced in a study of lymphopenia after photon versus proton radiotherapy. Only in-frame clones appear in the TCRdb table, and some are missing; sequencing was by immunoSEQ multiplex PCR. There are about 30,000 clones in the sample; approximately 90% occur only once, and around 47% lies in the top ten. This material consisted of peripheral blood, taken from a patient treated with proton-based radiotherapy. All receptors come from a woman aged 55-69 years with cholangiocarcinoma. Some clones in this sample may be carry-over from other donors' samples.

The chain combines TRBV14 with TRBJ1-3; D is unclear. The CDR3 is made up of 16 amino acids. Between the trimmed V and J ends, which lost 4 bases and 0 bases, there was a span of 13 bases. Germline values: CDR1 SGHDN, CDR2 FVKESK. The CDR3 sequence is CASSRAGRSSGNTIYF. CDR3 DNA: TGTGCCAGCAGCCGCGCTGGACGGTCCTCTGGAAACACCATATATTTT.

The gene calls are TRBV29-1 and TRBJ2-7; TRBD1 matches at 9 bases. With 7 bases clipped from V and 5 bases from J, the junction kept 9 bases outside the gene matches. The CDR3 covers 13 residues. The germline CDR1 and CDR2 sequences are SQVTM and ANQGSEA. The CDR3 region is CSADLGQGDEQYF. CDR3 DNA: TGCAGCGCTGACTTGGGACAGGGTGACGAGCAGTACTTC.

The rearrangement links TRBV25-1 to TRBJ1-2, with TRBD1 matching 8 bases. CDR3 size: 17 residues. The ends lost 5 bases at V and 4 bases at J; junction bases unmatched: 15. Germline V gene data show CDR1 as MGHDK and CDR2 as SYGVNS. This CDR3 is CASSPRTGKTVIYGYTF. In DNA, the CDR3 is TGTGCCAGCAGTCCTCGGACAGGGAAAACTGTAATCTATGGCTACACCTTC.

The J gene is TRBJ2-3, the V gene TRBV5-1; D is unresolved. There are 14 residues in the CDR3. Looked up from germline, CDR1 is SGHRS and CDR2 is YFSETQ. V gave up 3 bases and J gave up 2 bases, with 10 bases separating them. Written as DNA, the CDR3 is TGCGCCAGCAGCTCACCCGGGCCCACAGATACGCAGTATTTT. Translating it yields CASSSPGPTDTQYF.

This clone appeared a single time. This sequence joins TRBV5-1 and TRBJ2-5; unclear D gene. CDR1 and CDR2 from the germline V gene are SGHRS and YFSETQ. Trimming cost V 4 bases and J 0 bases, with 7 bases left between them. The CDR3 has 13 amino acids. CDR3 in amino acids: CASSKEYQETQYF. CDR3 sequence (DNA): TGCGCCAGCAGCAAGGAGTACCAAGAGACCCAGTACTTC.

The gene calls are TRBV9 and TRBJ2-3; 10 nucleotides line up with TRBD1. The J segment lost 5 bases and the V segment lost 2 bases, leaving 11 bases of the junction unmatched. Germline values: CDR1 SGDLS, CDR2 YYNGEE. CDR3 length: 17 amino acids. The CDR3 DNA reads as TGTGCCAGCAGCGTCTCTACCGGACAGGGGGTTGTAGATACGCAGTATTTT. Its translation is CASSVSTGQGVVDTQYF.

The CDR3, as DNA: TGTGCCAGCAGCTTGGCCGGGACTTACGAGCAGTACTTC. It is translated as CASSLAGTYEQYF. The V call is TRBV5-6, the J call TRBJ2-7, with D perhaps matching TRBD2 (6 bases). V lost 0 bases and J lost 4, with 8 bases in between. CDR3 length: 13 residues. Germline CDR1 SGHDT, CDR2 YYEEEE.

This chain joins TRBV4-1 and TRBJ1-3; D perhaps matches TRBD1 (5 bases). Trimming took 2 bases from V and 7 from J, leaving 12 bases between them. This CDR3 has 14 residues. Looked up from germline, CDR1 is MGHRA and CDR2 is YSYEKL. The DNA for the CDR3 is TGCGCCAGCAGCCAATCCAGGGTTTCTAACACCATATATTTT. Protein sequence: CASSQSRVSNTIYF.

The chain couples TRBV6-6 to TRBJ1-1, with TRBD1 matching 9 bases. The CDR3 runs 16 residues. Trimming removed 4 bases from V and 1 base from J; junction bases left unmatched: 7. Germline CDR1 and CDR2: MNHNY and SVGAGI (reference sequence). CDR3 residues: CASSWGTGRGNTEAFF. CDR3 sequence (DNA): TGTGCCAGCAGTTGGGGGACAGGGAGGGGGAACACTGAAGCTTTCTTT.

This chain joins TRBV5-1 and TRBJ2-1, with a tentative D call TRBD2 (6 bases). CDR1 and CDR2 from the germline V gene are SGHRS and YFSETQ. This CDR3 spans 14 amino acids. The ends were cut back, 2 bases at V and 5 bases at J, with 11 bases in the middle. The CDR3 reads CASSFAGLNNEQFF. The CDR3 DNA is TGCGCCAGCAGCTTTGCGGGACTTAACAATGAGCAGTTCTTC.

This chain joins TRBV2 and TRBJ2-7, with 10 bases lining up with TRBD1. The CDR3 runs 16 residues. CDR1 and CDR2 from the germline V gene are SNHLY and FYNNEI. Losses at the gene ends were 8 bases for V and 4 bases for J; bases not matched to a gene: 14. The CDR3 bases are TGTGCCAGCTCTCTTTGGACAGGGGGACTTATGTACGAGCAGTACTTC. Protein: CASSLWTGGLMYEQYF.

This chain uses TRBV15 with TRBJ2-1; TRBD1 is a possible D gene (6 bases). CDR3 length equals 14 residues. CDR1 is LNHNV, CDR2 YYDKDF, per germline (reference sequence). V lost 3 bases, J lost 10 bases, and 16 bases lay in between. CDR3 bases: TGTGCCACCAGCAGGGGGGCTAGCTTTAGGGAGCAGTTCTTC. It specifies CATSRGASFREQFF.

The CDR3 DNA reads as TGTGCCAGCAGGCGGGGGAGCTCCTACAATGAGCAGTTCTTC. It translates to CASRRGSSYNEQFF. The gene calls are TRBV11-3 and TRBJ2-1, with 7 positions matching TRBD2. CDR3 length equals 14 residues. The ends lost 6 bases at V and 0 bases at J; junction bases unmatched: 2. Per the germline V gene, CDR1 is SGHNT and CDR2 is YENEEA.